A selection of T cell receptor beta chains follows, all from one sample in a study of T-cell memory formation after mild COVID-19. TCRdb used MiXCR to reprocess the 5' RACE reads, holding one entry per CDR3 protein. This repertoire shows around 340,000 distinct CDR3 sequences, 12% to 15% found once; its top ten account for 20% to 25%. The source material was PBMCs or a T cell subset sorted from them (not recorded which). Receptors originate from a man between 18 and 29 years old who had mild COVID-19 (a few samples of this study predate the infection). Cell type and time point are not known. The CDR3 runs from the conserved cysteine through the conserved F or W.

J gene: TRBJ1-2; V gene: TRBV11-2; CDR3 length: 15; CDR3 protein: CASSFGESRNYGYTF
J gene: TRBJ2-5; V gene: TRBV28; CDR3 length: 14; CDR3 protein: CASSFLRGSATQYF
J gene: TRBJ2-5; V gene: TRBV29-1; CDR3 length: 8; CDR3 protein: CSVDAAYF
J gene: TRBJ1-1; V gene: TRBV6-5; CDR3 length: 12; CDR3 protein: CASSYSTGRAFF
J gene: TRBJ2-1; V gene: TRBV7-3; CDR3 length: 12; CDR3 protein: CASSLAGSKQFF
J gene: TRBJ2-2; V gene: TRBV30; CDR3 length: 14; CDR3 protein: CAWAGTVYTGELFF
J gene: TRBJ1-5; V gene: TRBV9; CDR3 length: 17; CDR3 protein: CASSPPRADRDHQPQHF
J gene: TRBJ2-3; V gene: TRBV10-3; CDR3 length: 14; CDR3 protein: CAISGGSGPDTQYF
J gene: TRBJ2-3; V gene: TRBV10-3; CDR3 length: 11; CDR3 protein: CAIRERDTQYF
J gene: TRBJ2-3; V gene: TRBV7-3; CDR3 length: 16; CDR3 protein: CASSPRSGGGTDTQYF
J gene: TRBJ2-7; V gene: TRBV18; CDR3 length: 15; CDR3 protein: CASSPNNPTGEEQYF
J gene: TRBJ2-2; V gene: TRBV4-1; CDR3 length: 15; CDR3 protein: CASSQDLEYTGELFF
J gene: TRBJ1-5; V gene: TRBV2; CDR3 length: 13; CDR3 protein: CASRGQSNQPQHF
J gene: TRBJ2-7; V gene: TRBV5-1; CDR3 length: 16; CDR3 protein: CASSLAFFGASYEQYF
J gene: TRBJ1-1; V gene: TRBV4-2; CDR3 length: 15; CDR3 protein: CASSQDPYRSTEAFF
J gene: TRBJ1-2; V gene: TRBV18; CDR3 length: 18; CDR3 protein: CASSPNAGQGIVGYGYTF
J gene: TRBJ2-5; V gene: TRBV9; CDR3 length: 14; CDR3 protein: CASSVRASPETQYF
J gene: TRBJ1-1; V gene: TRBV9; CDR3 length: 15; CDR3 protein: CASSVGRYLNTEAFF
J gene: TRBJ2-1; V gene: TRBV20-1; CDR3 length: 15; CDR3 protein: CSAGAWRGFINEQFF
J gene: TRBJ2-2; V gene: TRBV7-3; CDR3 length: 15; CDR3 protein: CASSLETANTGELFF
J gene: TRBJ1-1; V gene: TRBV11-1; CDR3 length: 17; CDR3 protein: CASSLETGGVWNTEAFF
J gene: TRBJ2-7; V gene: TRBV7-2; CDR3 length: 15; CDR3 protein: CASSLWAEGYYEQYF
J gene: TRBJ2-2; V gene: TRBV15; CDR3 length: 13; CDR3 protein: CATSGRHTGELFF
J gene: TRBJ1-2; V gene: TRBV5-1; CDR3 length: 13; CDR3 protein: CASSLDAGYGYTF
J gene: TRBJ2-5; V gene: TRBV30; CDR3 length: 13; CDR3 protein: CAWSVQGPETQYF
J gene: TRBJ1-2; V gene: TRBV5-6; CDR3 length: 13; CDR3 protein: CASSPLDRGWYTF
J gene: TRBJ2-3; V gene: TRBV7-8; CDR3 length: 14; CDR3 protein: CASIGTGQGDTQYF
J gene: TRBJ1-6; V gene: TRBV7-8; CDR3 length: 15; CDR3 protein: CASSLSQGHNSPLHF
J gene: TRBJ2-1; V gene: TRBV9; CDR3 length: 15; CDR3 protein: CASSVDGLAIQEQFF
J gene: TRBJ2-3; V gene: TRBV7-9; CDR3 length: 17; CDR3 protein: CASSRPTAGGMTDTQYF
J gene: TRBJ1-1; V gene: TRBV9; CDR3 length: 15; CDR3 protein: CASSPRGQDGIEDFF
J gene: TRBJ2-5; V gene: TRBV20-1; CDR3 length: 14; CDR3 protein: CSARVGDFQETQYF
J gene: TRBJ2-7; V gene: TRBV11-2; CDR3 length: 14; CDR3 protein: CASRIPGTTYEQYF
J gene: TRBJ1-3; V gene: TRBV6-1; CDR3 length: 13; CDR3 protein: CASSWTGGYTIYF
J gene: TRBJ1-6; V gene: TRBV15; CDR3 length: 15; CDR3 protein: CATSRGEGLGSPLHF
J gene: TRBJ2-3; V gene: TRBV29-1; CDR3 length: 15; CDR3 protein: CSVDVSQRGWDTQYF
J gene: TRBJ2-2; V gene: TRBV7-9; CDR3 length: 17; CDR3 protein: CASSYRVAGPLTGELFF
J gene: TRBJ2-3; V gene: TRBV3-1; CDR3 length: 15; CDR3 protein: CASSLGTGGPYTQYF
J gene: TRBJ1-5; V gene: TRBV6-2/TRBV6-3; CDR3 length: 18; CDR3 protein: CASSYSRDTYYSNQPQHF
J gene: TRBJ2-2; V gene: TRBV4-1; CDR3 length: 13; CDR3 protein: CASSQAIFQELFF
J gene: TRBJ1-3; V gene: TRBV20-1; CDR3 length: 12; CDR3 protein: CSAERQGNTIYF
J gene: TRBJ2-3; V gene: TRBV28; CDR3 length: 15; CDR3 protein: CASTTEAAGTDTQYF
J gene: TRBJ2-3; V gene: TRBV7-2; CDR3 length: 16; CDR3 protein: CASSFTSGGLSDTQYF
J gene: TRBJ2-2; V gene: TRBV18; CDR3 length: 16; CDR3 protein: CASSPQGSLYTGELFF
J gene: TRBJ2-4; V gene: TRBV12-5; CDR3 length: 13; CDR3 protein: CASGLEQTDIQYF
J gene: TRBJ2-7; V gene: TRBV12-3/TRBV12-4; CDR3 length: 13; CDR3 protein: CASSLSSNHEQYF
J gene: TRBJ2-5; V gene: TRBV29-1; CDR3 length: 15; CDR3 protein: CSVEPGRGEQETQYF
J gene: TRBJ2-2; V gene: TRBV28; CDR3 length: 14; CDR3 protein: CASRGPTNTGELFF
J gene: TRBJ2-4; V gene: TRBV20-1; CDR3 length: 12; CDR3 protein: CSAEPGGNIQYF
J gene: TRBJ2-1; V gene: TRBV7-3; CDR3 length: 17; CDR3 protein: CASSLGGGSTGRSEQFF
J gene: TRBJ2-7; V gene: TRBV18; CDR3 length: 11; CDR3 protein: CASSGDYEQYF
J gene: TRBJ1-1; V gene: TRBV6-5; CDR3 length: 18; CDR3 protein: CASSYFPSLQSMNTEAFF